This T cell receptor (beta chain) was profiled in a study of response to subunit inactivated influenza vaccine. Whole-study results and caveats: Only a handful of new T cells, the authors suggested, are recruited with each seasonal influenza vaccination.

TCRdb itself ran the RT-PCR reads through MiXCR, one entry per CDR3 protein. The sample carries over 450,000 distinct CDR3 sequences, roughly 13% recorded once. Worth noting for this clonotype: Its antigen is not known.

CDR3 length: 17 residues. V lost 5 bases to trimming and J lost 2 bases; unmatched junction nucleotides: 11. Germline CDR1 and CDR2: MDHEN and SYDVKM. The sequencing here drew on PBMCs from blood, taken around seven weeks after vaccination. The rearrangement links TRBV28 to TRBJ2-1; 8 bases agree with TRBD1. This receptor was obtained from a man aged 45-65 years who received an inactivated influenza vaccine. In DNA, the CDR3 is TGTGCCAGCAGTCCCAGCCTCGGACAGGGTCCCTACAATGAGCAGTTCTTC. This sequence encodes CASSPSLGQGPYNEQFF.